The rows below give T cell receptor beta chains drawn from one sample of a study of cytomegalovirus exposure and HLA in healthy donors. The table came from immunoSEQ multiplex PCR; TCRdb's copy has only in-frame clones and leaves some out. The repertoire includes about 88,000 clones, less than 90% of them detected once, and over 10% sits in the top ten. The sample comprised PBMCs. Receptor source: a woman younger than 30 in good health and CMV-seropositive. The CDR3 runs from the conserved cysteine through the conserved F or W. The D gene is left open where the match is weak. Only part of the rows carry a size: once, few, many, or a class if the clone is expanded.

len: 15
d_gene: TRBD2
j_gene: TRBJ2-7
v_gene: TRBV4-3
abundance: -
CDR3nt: TGCGCCAGCAGCCAGGGAGCGGGGGGATCCTACGAGCAGTACTTC
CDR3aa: CASSQGAGGSYEQYF

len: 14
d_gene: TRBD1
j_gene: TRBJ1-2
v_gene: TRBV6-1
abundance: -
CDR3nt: TGTGCCAGCAGTGTGGGACAGGGACACTATGGCTACACCTTC
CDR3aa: CASSVGQGHYGYTF

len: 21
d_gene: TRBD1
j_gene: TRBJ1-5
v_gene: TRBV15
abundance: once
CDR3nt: TGTGCCACCAGCAGAGGGTTAACCGGGACAGGGAGGGAGTCACGCAATCAGCCCCAGCATTTT
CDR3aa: CATSRGLTGTGRESRNQPQHF

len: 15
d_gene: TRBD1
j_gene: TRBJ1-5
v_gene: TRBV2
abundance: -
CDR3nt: TGTGCCAGCAGTGAAAGGGGCAGGGGGCCTCAGCCCCAGCATTTT
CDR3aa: CASSERGRGPQPQHF

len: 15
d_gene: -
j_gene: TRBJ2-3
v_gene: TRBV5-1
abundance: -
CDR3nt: TGCGCCAGCAGCTTTAGCCTCCGCGGCACAGATACGCAGTATTTT
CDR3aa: CASSFSLRGTDTQYF

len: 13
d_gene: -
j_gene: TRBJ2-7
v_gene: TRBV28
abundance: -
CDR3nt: TGTGCCAGCAGTCCCGGACAGCATTACGAGCAGTACTTC
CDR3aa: CASSPGQHYEQYF

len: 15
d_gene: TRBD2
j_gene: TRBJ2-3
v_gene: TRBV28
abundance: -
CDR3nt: TGTGCCAGCAGGAACATCGGGGGGGCGATAGATACGCAGTATTTT
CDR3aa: CASRNIGGAIDTQYF

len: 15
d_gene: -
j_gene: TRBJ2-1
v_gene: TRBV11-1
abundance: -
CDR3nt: TGTGCCAGCAGTTCCGACAGGATGGCGCCAGGTGAGCAGTTCTTC
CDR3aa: CASSSDRMAPGEQFF

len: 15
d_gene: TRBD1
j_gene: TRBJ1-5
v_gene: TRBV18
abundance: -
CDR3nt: TGTGCCAGCTCGGGTGGGACAGGGGAGCATCAGCCCCAGCATTTT
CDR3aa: CASSGGTGEHQPQHF

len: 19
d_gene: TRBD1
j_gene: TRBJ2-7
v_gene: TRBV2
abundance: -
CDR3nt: TGTGCCAGCAGTCCGTCCTTGGACAGGGGGGGTTTCCCAGCCTACGAGCAGTACTTC
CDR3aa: CASSPSLDRGGFPAYEQYF

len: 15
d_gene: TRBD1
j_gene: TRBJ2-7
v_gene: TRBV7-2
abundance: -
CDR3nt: TGTGCCAGCAGCTTCCGCGGACAGGACCCCTACGAGCAGTACTTC
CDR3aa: CASSFRGQDPYEQYF

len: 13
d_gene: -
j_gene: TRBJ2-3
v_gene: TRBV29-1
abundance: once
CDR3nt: TGCAGCGTTACTAGGACTAACCCAGATACGCAGTATTTT
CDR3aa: CSVTRTNPDTQYF

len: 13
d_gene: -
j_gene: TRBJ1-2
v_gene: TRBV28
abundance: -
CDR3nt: TGTGCCAGCAGTTTACGAGGTAGATATGGCTACACCTTC
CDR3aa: CASSLRGRYGYTF

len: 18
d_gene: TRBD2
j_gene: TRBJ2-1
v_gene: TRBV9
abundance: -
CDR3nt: TGTGCCAGCAGCGTAGAACGATGGGGTAGCGGGGGGGCAGATGAGCAGTTCTTC
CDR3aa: CASSVERWGSGGADEQFF

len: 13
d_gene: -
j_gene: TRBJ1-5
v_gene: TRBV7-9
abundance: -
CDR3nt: TGTGCCAGCAGCCAGTCCCAAGGGGGGCCCCAGCATTTT
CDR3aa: CASSQSQGGPQHF

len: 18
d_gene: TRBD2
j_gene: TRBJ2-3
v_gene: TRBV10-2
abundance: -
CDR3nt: TGCGCCAGTGCGGAATCCACGGGACTAGCGGGGAGCACAGATACGCAGTATTTT
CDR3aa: CASAESTGLAGSTDTQYF

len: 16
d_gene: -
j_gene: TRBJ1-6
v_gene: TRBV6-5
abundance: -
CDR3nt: TGTGCCAGCAGTTCTCGCGGGGTACCCTATAATTCACCCCTCCACTTT
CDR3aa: CASSSRGVPYNSPLHF

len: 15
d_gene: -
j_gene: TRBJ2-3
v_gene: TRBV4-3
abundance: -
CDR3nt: TGCGCCAGCAGCCAAGAGTTCCAGGGCCTAATGCCGCAGTATTTT
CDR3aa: CASSQEFQGLMPQYF

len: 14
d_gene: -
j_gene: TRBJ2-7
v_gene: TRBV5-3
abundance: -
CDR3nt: TGTGCCAGAAGCCAGGGACAAAGCAGGGGCGAGCAGTACTTC
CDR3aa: CARSQGQSRGEQYF

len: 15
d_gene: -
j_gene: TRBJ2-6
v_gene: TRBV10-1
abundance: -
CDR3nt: TGCGCCGGACCCGGGAAAACCTCTGGGGCCAACGTCCTGACTTTC
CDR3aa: CAGPGKTSGANVLTF

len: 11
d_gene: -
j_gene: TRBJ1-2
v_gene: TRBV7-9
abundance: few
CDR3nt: TGTGCCAGCAGCTCTGGCAGGGATCGGACCTTC
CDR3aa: CASSSGRDRTF

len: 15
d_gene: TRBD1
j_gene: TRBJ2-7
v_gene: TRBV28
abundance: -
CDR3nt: TGTGCCAGCAGTGCCGCCGACAGGGTTGTTCGCGAGCAGTACTTC
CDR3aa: CASSAADRVVREQYF

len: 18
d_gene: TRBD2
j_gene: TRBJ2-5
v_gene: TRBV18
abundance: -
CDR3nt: TGTGCCAGCTCACCGCTTGGGACTAGCGGGGTGTTTGGTGGGACCCAGTACTTC
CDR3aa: CASSPLGTSGVFGGTQYF

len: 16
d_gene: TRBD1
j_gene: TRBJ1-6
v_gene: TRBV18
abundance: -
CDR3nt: TGTGCCAGCTCACTACAGGTTCCGGGACAGAATTCACCCCTCCACTTT
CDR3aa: CASSLQVPGQNSPLHF

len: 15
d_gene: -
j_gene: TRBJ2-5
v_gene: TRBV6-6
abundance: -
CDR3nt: TGTGCCAGCAGGCCGAATCCAGGGGTACAAGAGACCCAGTACTTC
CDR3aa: CASRPNPGVQETQYF

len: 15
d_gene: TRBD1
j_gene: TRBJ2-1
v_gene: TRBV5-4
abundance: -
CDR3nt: TGTGCCAGCAGCTTGGGACAGGGGCCCTACAATGAGCAGTTCTTC
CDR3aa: CASSLGQGPYNEQFF

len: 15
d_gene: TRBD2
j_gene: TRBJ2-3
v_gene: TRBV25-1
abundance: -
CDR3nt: TGTGCCAGCAGTGATGCGGGGGGGAGCACAGATACGCAGTATTTT
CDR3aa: CASSDAGGSTDTQYF

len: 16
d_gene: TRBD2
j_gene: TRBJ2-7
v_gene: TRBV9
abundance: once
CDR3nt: TGTGCCAGCAGCGTAGAAACTAGCGGGGACTATATGAAGCAGTACTTC
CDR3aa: CASSVETSGDYMKQYF

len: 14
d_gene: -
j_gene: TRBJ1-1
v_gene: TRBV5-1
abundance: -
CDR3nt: TGCGCCAGCAGCTTCCGCCAGGGGAACACTGAAGCTTTCTTT
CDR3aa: CASSFRQGNTEAFF